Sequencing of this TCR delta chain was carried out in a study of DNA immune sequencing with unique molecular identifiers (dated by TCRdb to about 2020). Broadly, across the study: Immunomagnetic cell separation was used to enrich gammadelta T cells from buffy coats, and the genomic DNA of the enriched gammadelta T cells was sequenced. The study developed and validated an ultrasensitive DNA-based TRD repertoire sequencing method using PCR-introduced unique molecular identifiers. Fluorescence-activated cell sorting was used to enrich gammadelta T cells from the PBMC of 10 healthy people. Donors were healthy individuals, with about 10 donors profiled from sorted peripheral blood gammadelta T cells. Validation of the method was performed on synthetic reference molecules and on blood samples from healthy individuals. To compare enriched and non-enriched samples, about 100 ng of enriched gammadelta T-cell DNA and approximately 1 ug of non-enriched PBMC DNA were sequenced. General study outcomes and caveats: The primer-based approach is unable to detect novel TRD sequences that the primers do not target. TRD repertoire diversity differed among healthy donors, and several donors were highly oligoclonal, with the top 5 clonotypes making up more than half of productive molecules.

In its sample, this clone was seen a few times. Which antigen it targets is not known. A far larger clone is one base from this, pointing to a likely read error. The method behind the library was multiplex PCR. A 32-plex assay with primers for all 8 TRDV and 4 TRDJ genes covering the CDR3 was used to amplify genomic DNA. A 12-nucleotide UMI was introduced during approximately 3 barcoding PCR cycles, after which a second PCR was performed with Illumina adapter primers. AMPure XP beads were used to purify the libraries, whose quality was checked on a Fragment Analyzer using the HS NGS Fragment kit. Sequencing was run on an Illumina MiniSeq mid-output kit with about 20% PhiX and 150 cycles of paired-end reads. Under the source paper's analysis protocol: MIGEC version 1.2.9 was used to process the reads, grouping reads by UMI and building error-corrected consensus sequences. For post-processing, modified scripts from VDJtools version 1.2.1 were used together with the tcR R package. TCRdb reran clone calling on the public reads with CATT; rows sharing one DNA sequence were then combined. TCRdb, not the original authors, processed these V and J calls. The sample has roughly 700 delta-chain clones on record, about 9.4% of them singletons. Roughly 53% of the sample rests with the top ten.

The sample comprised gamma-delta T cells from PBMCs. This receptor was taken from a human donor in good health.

CDR3 loop: CACDFILGEPSSWDTRQMFF. The nucleotide sequence is given as TGTGCCTGTGACTTTATTTTGGGGGAGCCGAGCTCCTGGGACACCCGACAGATGTTTTTC. The receptor chain draws on TRDV2 and TRDJ3; the junction holds 7 bases that match TRDD3. From the cysteine through the phenylalanine, the CDR3 covers 20 amino acids. This entry keeps only the CDR3 DNA: 60 bases, framed from base 1. From the germline V gene, CDR1 is GEAIGNYY and CDR2 is EKD. The germline V end is reduced by 3 bases and the J end by 0 bases; junction bases left unmatched: 13.